The next 8 T cell receptor beta chains were all read from a single sample in a study of control samples from healthy donors and cancer patients. TCRdb's copy holds only in-frame clones and misses some; the assay was immunoSEQ multiplex PCR. The sample lists 70,000 to 95,000 clones, roughly 86% occurring once. Sequencing was performed on blood. The receptors derive from a man aged 50 to 59 in good health.

The CDR3 DNA follows: TGTGCCAGCAGTTTATCGATGTGGGAGACCCAGTACTTC. It yields the protein CASSLSMWETQYF. The chain employs TRBV27 and TRBJ2-5, with D unclear. This CDR3 spans 13 amino acids. V was shortened by 0 bases and J by 5 bases, with 7 bases between the two germline ends. The germline CDR1 and CDR2 sequences are MNHEY and SMNVEV (reference sequence).

This sequence joins TRBV3-1 (or the pseudogene TRBV3-2) and TRBJ2-3; 9 bases map to TRBD2. The CDR3 loop spans 17 amino acids. V shed 4 bases, J shed 0 bases, and the junction held 8 bases outside the gene matches. Per germline, CDR1 LGHDT and CDR2 YNNKEL (reference sequence). The CDR3 is CASSRFAGGPSTDTQYF. CDR3 in DNA: TGTGCCAGCAGCCGATTTGCGGGGGGGCCTAGCACAGATACGCAGTATTTT.

The chain carries TRBV4-3 and TRBJ1-4; D unresolved. Germline-derived CDR1 and CDR2 are LGHNA and YSLEER. Trimming left V 1 base short and J 8 bases short, with 17 bases between. The CDR3 has 16 residues. The CDR3 sequence is CASSQVGSSRGEKLFF. In DNA form, the CDR3 reads TGCGCCAGCAGCCAAGTTGGGTCCTCTCGCGGGGAAAAACTGTTTTTT.

CDR3 loop: CASSPKDSTSGNTIYF. CDR3 bases: TGTGCCAGCTCACCTAAGGACAGCACCTCTGGAAACACCATATATTTT. The chain has TRBV18 and TRBJ1-3; weak D call: TRBD1 (6 bases). In germline, CDR1 is KGHSH, CDR2 LQKENI. This CDR3 comprises 16 residues. Trimming pared 3 bases from V and 0 bases from J, leaving 12 bases between.

The chain links TRBV2 to TRBJ1-6; 7 nucleotides align to TRBD1. V shed 4 bases, J shed 4 bases, and the junction held 4 bases outside the gene matches. CDR3 length: 15 amino acids. The germline V gene encodes CDR1 SNHLY and CDR2 FYNNEI. The CDR3 DNA reads as TGTGCCAGCAGTGGGGACAGCGGATATAATTCACCCCTCCACTTT. Amino acid sequence: CASSGDSGYNSPLHF.

V and J are TRBV7-6 and TRBJ2-1; no clear D. V lost 2 bases, J lost 9 bases, and 14 bases lay in between. The CDR3 runs to 14 residues. The germline CDR1 and CDR2 sequences are SGHVS and FNYEAQ. The CDR3 bases are TGTGCCAGCAGCTTATTCGCGGCGAGTGGTGAGCAGTTCTTC. Amino acids: CASSLFAASGEQFF.

This clone was counted a few times. V usage is TRBV24-1 and J usage is TRBJ2-3; 10 bases fit TRBD2. Germline V gene data show CDR1 as KGHDR and CDR2 as SFDVKD. The CDR3 loop spans 17 amino acids. Trimming cost V 1 base and J 4 bases; bases outside gene matches: 7. In DNA form, the CDR3 reads TGTGCCACCAGTGATTTAAGCGGGAGGGGTCACGCAGATACGCAGTATTTT. Translation: CATSDLSGRGHADTQYF.

In its sample, this clone was seen once. V gene TRBV7-9 combines with J gene TRBJ2-7; 13 bases fit TRBD2. Trimming at V came to 5 bases and at J to 1 base, leaving 5 bases not matched to a gene. CDR3 size: 16 residues. Germline CDR1 is SEHNR and CDR2 is FQNEAQ (reference sequence). This CDR3 reads CASSPGGLAGSYEQYF. The CDR3, as DNA: TGTGCCAGCAGCCCGGGGGGACTAGCGGGATCCTACGAGCAGTACTTC.